This T cell receptor beta chain comes out of a study of blood T cell repertoires in COVID-19 (dated by TCRdb to 2020 to 2021). Context from the whole study: Collaborator samples came from the United States, Italy and Spain and covered acute and convalescent phases of COVID-19. The material from the prospective study consisted of cDNA or gDNA derived from T cells, B-cell-depleted T cells, or PBMCs. Where available, HLA class I and class II types were obtained from metadata supplied by the sample provider rather than from assay-based typing. A freely available public database, intended as a resource for researchers studying the immune response to SARS-CoV-2, is where the repertoires were released. Samples came from the ongoing ImmuneRACE study (first 160 participants) plus 1,254 subjects from 6 global collaborators. Subjects who had been exposed to COVID-19, were actively infected with it, or had recovered from it provided the deeply sampled blood TCRbeta repertoires that made up the dataset. The sample metadata nearly always contained a de-identified subject ID, COVID-19 status, age in years and sex.

The immunoSEQ Assay, a bias-controlled multiplex PCR, was used to amplify TCRbeta CDR3 regions from genomic DNA. From the authors' description of their analysis: Nucleated cell counts per sample were estimated from amplification of reference gene primers within the assay. To quantify the absolute abundance of each unique TCRbeta CDR3 rearrangement, sequence reads were collapsed and filtered. For each sample, productive Simpson clonality was calculated as the square root of Simpson's diversity index across productive rearrangements. TCRdb re-hosts the immuneACCESS table, in-frame sequences only. Its copies lack some clones; in the studies checked, an unresolved V gene accounts for under half of them, and the cause for the rest is not known. The V and J calls and clone size were taken over from that table, and D and trimming were inferred from the DNA. This sample has 84,000 or so clones in its table, and 70% to 80% of those were observed once. The ten largest account for about half of the sample.

A note on this clone: What antigen it recognizes has not been identified. No base quality values were provided; no much bigger clone lies one nucleotide off.

Here is what the overall study found, with its caveats: The quantity of clinical and demographic metadata differed by source and by participant and was supplied without curation.

The collaborating institutions used their own protocols to collect whole blood in K2EDTA tubes. For TCRbeta analysis, collaborators shipped samples as frozen whole blood, isolated PBMCs, or DNA extracted from either of those sample types. Sample: peripheral blood. This receptor was taken from a human donor in a cohort sampled during active COVID-19.

This receptor carries the CDR3 CASSPGQRSYQETQYF. DNA sequence: TGTGCCAGCTCACCAGGACAGAGATCGTACCAAGAGACCCAGTACTTC. This receptor chain uses TRBV18 and TRBJ2-5; possibly the D gene is TRBD1, per 6 matching bases. The CDR3 runs 16 amino acids, cysteine and phenylalanine included. Only the CDR3 region is kept as DNA, spanning 48 bases read in frame from base 1. CDR1 and CDR2, per the germline V gene, are KGHSH and LQKENI. V and J are truncated by 2 bases and 0 bases respectively, leaving an intervening sequence of 13 bases. Joined to the reference TRBV18 and TRBJ2-5 proteins, this CDR3 gives the full variable domain: NAGVMQNPRHLVRRRGQEARLRCSPMKGHSHVYWYRQLPEEGLKFMVYLQKENIIDESGMPKERFSAEFPKEGPSILRIQQVVRGDSAAYFCASSPGQRSYQETQYFGPGTRLLVL.